This TCR beta chain comes out of a study of T cells in Graves' hyperthyroidism and ophthalmopathy. The CDR3 consists of 13 residues. The germline V gene encodes CDR1 MNHEY and CDR2 SVGEGT. What was amplified from RNA transcripts were TCR beta CDR3 regions. Primed by the HTBI set, a first-round RT-PCR was run on the TCR CDR3. TCRdb reanalysed the multiplex PCR reads using MiXCR and keeps one entry per CDR3 protein. Of hundreds of thousands of distinct CDR3 sequences listed, roughly a fifth are singletons. Study results and caveats: Most expanded thyroid clonotypes above 0.001 also appeared in blood. Ophthalmopathy was separated from stable hyperthyroidism by a 13 V-J model.

Uncontrolled infection, other autoimmune disease, pregnancy or lactation barred patients from enrollment. For this clonotype: The target antigen is unknown.

V and J are TRBV6-2 or TRBV6-3 and TRBJ2-7, with D perhaps TRBD2 (6 bases). The sequencing input was blood. This receptor was identified in a man aged 50 to 60 with Graves' ophthalmopathy. The CDR3 bases are TGTGCTGTGAAGGGGACTCCGACCTACGAGCAGTACTTC. Its protein is CAVKGTPTYEQYF.